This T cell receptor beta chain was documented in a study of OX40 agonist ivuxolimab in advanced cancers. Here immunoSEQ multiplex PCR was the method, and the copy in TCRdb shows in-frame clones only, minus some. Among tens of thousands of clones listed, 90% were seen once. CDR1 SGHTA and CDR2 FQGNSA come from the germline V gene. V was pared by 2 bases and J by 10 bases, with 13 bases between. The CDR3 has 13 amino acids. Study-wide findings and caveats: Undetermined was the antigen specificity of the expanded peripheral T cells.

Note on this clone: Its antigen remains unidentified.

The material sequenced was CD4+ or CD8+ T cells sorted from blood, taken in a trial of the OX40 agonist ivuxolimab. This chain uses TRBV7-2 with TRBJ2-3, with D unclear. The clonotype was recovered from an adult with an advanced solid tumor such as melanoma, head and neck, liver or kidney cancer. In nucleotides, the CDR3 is TGTGCCAGCAGCTTAAATCCGGCAGGTCCGCAGTATTTT. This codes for CASSLNPAGPQYF.